The 24 T cell receptor beta chains below come from one sample, sequenced in a study of cytomegalovirus exposure and HLA in healthy donors. The PCR contained 60 Vbeta and 13 Jbeta primers. Sequenced by immunoSEQ multiplex PCR; TCRdb stores in-frame clones only, minus some. Reported are some 76,000 clones; the ten largest clones contain 4% to 5.5%. The sample was PBMCs. The receptor set was obtained from a man aged 40-55 years in good health and CMV-seronegative.

The genes are TRBV9 and TRBJ2-1, with TRBD1 identical over 10 bases. The CDR3 runs 15 residues. Germline trimming cut 0 bases from V and 5 bases from J; bases unmatched to any gene: 2. CDR1 is SGDLS and CDR2 is YYNGEE in the germline V gene. The DNA of the CDR3 is TGTGCCAGCAGCGTAGGGGGACAGGGGCACAATGAGCAGTTCTTC. This translates into CASSVGGQGHNEQFF.

In regard to this clone: A junction end diverges from the germline sequence, so it may reflect a read error. The rearrangement uses TRBV19 and TRBJ1-1; D ambiguous. The CDR3 contains 14 residues. Germline CDR1 and CDR2: LNHDA and SQIVND (reference sequence). The CDR3 DNA sequence: TGTGCCAGTAGTATAGGACTCGGGAACTTTATGGGGAATTTT. This gives the protein CASSIGLGNFMGNF.

The CDR3 here is CSVSGHRVEQFF. DNA for the CDR3: TGCAGCGTTTCGGGACATCGTGTTGAGCAGTTCTTC. The chain links TRBV29-1 to TRBJ2-1; TRBD1 is a possible D gene (6 bases). Trimming removed 5 bases at V and 9 bases at J, with 14 bases between. Germline lookup yields CDR1 SQVTM and CDR2 ANQGSEA. This CDR3 spans 12 amino acids.

The chain couples TRBV7-8 to TRBJ1-1; D unresolved. Per germline, CDR1 SGHVS and CDR2 FQNEAQ. This CDR3 comprises 15 residues. Trimming took 3 bases from V and 5 from J, leaving 16 bases between them. In DNA form, the CDR3 reads TGTGCCAGCAGCTTGGGAAGTACTCGAGGGACTGAAGCTTTCTTT. Its translation: CASSLGSTRGTEAFF.

V gene TRBV2 combines with J gene TRBJ1-2; TRBD1 agrees at 8 bases. The trim removed 3 bases at V and 6 bases at J, leaving 9 bases unmatched. Germline V CDR1 and CDR2: SNHLY, FYNNEI. This CDR3 has 15 amino acids. The CDR3 loop reads CASSEIQGEGDGYTF. For the CDR3, the DNA is TGTGCCAGCAGTGAGATACAGGGGGAGGGAGATGGCTACACCTTC. Using reference TRBV2 and TRBJ1-2 for the parts outside the CDR3, the full variable domain is EPEVTQTPSHQVTQMGQEVILRCVPISNHLYFYWYRQILGQKVEFLVSFYNNEISEKSEIFDDQFSVERPDGSNFTLKIRSTKLEDSAMYFCASSEIQGEGDGYTFGSGTRLTVV.

The chain is built from TRBV19 and TRBJ2-7; 7 bases line up with TRBD1. Per the germline V gene, CDR1 is LNHDA and CDR2 is SQIVND (reference sequence). With 3 bases clipped from V and 2 bases from J, the junction kept 7 bases outside the gene matches. This CDR3 region has 15 residues. The CDR3 nucleotides read TGTGCCAGTAGTATCGGGACAGAATCGCCCTACGAGCAGTACTTC. This sequence encodes CASSIGTESPYEQYF.

This chain joins TRBV6-5 and TRBJ2-5; TRBD1 agrees at 8 bases. Germline trimming cut 7 bases from V and 5 bases from J; bases unmatched to any gene: 6. In germline, CDR1 is MNHEY, CDR2 SVGAGI. The CDR3 runs to 13 residues. Here the CDR3 reads CASIQPGGETQYF. Written as DNA, the CDR3 is TGTGCCAGCATTCAACCAGGGGGCGAGACCCAGTACTTC.

The rearrangement joins TRBV11-2 to TRBJ1-4, with a weak D call TRBD1 (5 bases). The germline gives CDR1 SGHAT, CDR2 FQNNGV. V lost 2 bases, J lost 12 bases, and 10 bases lay in between. This CDR3 spans 12 amino acids. The CDR3 bases are TGTGCCAGCAGCTTAATAAAAGGGGAACTGTTTTTT. Protein: CASSLIKGELFF.

The rearrangement joins TRBV10-3 to TRBJ2-3; 10 bases align to TRBD1. Trimming took 2 bases from V and 4 from J; bases not matched to a gene: 3. Germline V CDR1 and CDR2: ENHRY, SYGVKD. This CDR3 is 15 amino acids long. This chain's CDR3 is CAISEGTGDSDTQYF. The DNA for the CDR3 is TGTGCCATCAGTGAGGGGACAGGGGATTCAGATACGCAGTATTTT.

This chain joins TRBV29-1 and TRBJ1-5; 7 bases align to TRBD1. The germline gives CDR1 SQVTM, CDR2 ANQGSEA. The J segment lost 0 bases and the V segment lost 4 bases, leaving 12 bases of the junction unmatched. There are 17 residues in the CDR3. CDR3 sequence (DNA): TGCAGCGTTGTTTTCCCTCGACAGGGCGTTAGCAATCAGCCCCAGCATTTT. This gives the protein CSVVFPRQGVSNQPQHF.

The genes are TRBV6-5 and TRBJ1-2, with 7 nucleotides matching TRBD1. Germline CDR1 is MNHEY and CDR2 is SVGAGI. The CDR3 loop spans 15 amino acids. The J segment lost 4 bases and the V segment lost 4 bases, leaving 9 bases of the junction unmatched. The CDR3 nucleotides read TGTGCCAGCAGTTTACAGGGGCGCGGGATCTATGGCTACACCTTC. Translation gives CASSLQGRGIYGYTF.

The chain has TRBV9 and TRBJ1-5; 7 positions match TRBD1. CDR3 size: 14 residues. With V trimmed by 0 bases and J by 4 bases, 1 base remained unmatched. Germline-derived CDR1 and CDR2 are SGDLS and YYNGEE. The DNA of the CDR3 is TGTGCCAGCAGCGTAGGACAGGGAAATCAGCCCCAGCATTTT. Translating gives CASSVGQGNQPQHF.

This chain uses TRBV15 with TRBJ2-5; D gene uncertain. With the DNA end fitting TRBJ2-7 better, the J assignment may be wrong. In germline, CDR1 is LNHNV, CDR2 YYDKDF (reference sequence). The CDR3 totals 12 residues. The CDR3 is CATSRDLYEQYF. In DNA, the CDR3 is TGTGCCACCAGCAGAGATTTGTACGAGCAGTACTTC.

The chain links TRBV7-5 to TRBJ2-6; no DNA check was done on the table's D call, TRBD1. TRBV7-5 is tagged as a pseudogene. This CDR3 is built from 20 residues. The CDR3 protein is CVRSLARQGPCSSGANVLTF. CDR3 in DNA: TGTGTCAGAAGCTTAGCCCGACAGGGGCCTTGCTCCTCTGGGGCCAACGTCCTGACTTTC.

The V and J genes are TRBV28 and TRBJ2-7; 8 positions agree with TRBD1. Germline V CDR1 and CDR2: MDHEN, SYDVKM. V lost 3 bases, J lost 11 bases, and 6 bases stayed unmatched. The CDR3 extends over 12 amino acids. As DNA, the CDR3 is TGTGCCAGCAGTTTGAGGACAGGGAGTAAGTACTTC. Protein product: CASSLRTGSKYF. Full variable domain (remainder filled in from reference TRBV28 and TRBJ2-7): DVKVTQSSRYLVKRTGEKVFLECVQDMDHENMFWYRQDPGLGLRLIYFSYDVKMKEKGDIPEGYSVSREKKERFSLILESASTNQTSMYLCASSLRTGSKYFGPGTRLTVT.

The gene calls are TRBV5-1 and TRBJ2-3, with D possibly being TRBD1 (5 bases). This CDR3 is built from 16 residues. CDR1 is SGHRS and CDR2 is YFSETQ in the germline V gene. V lost 0 bases, J lost 4 bases, and 15 bases lay in between. The CDR3 protein is CASSLGFREVADTQYF. The CDR3 DNA sequence: TGCGCCAGCAGCTTGGGGTTCAGGGAAGTGGCAGATACGCAGTATTTT.

The chain is built from TRBV7-2 and TRBJ2-1; TRBD2 matches at 10 bases. Trimming cost V 1 base and J 8 bases; bases outside gene matches: 8. The CDR3 consists of 16 residues. Germline CDR1 SGHTA, CDR2 FQGNSA. The CDR3 region has the DNA TGTGCCAGCAGCTTAGAATGGCTAGCGGGAGCGGATGAGCAGTTCTTC. This encodes CASSLEWLAGADEQFF. Complete variable domain (other parts from reference TRBV7-2 and TRBJ2-1): GAGVSQSPSNKVTEKGKDVELRCDPISGHTALYWYRQSLGQGLEFLIYFQGNSAPDKSGLPSDRFSAERTGGSVSTLTIQRTQQEDSAVYLCASSLEWLAGADEQFFGPGTRLTVL.

The chain uses TRBV6-1 and TRBJ2-3, with D possibly being TRBD2 (5 bases). The V gene's germline CDR1 is MNHNS and CDR2 SASEGT. V shed 4 bases and J shed 6 bases, with 14 bases lying between them. This CDR3 has 14 residues. CDR3 coding DNA: TGTGCCAGCAGTGCATTATCCGGGAAGGATACGCAGTATTTT. As protein: CASSALSGKDTQYF.

The J gene is TRBJ1-1, the V gene TRBV30; tentative D call: TRBD1 (5 bases). Germline assignment: CDR1 GTSNPN and CDR2 SVGIG (reference sequence). The CDR3 contains 13 residues. V was cut by 8 bases and J by 6 bases, with 19 bases left in between. The CDR3 loop reads CAQSHQGRPEAFF. CDR3 nucleotides: TGTGCCCAATCGCATCAGGGTCGCCCTGAAGCTTTCTTT.

The rearrangement links TRBV28 to TRBJ1-2; D might be TRBD1 (6 bases). Germline lookup yields CDR1 MDHEN and CDR2 SYDVKM. This CDR3 is built from 11 residues. The V end was cut by 5 bases, the J end by 5 bases, with 6 bases between. The CDR3 nucleotides read TGTGCCAGCAGTCAGGGGTATGGCTACACCTTC. This encodes CASSQGYGYTF.

The chain is built from TRBV19 and TRBJ1-1; TRBD1 aligns across 8 bases. Germline CDR1 LNHDA, CDR2 SQIVND (reference sequence). J gave up 8 bases and V 4 bases, and 12 bases lay outside the gene matches. The CDR3 runs to 15 residues. DNA for the CDR3: TGTGCCAGTAGTACAGGGGGCCAATACCTCGCAGAAGCTTTCTTT. Its protein is CASSTGGQYLAEAFF.

V is TRBV30 and J is TRBJ2-7; TRBD1 matches at 8 bases. The CDR3 loop spans 14 amino acids. V lost 4 bases and J lost 1; bases outside the gene matches: 6. In germline, CDR1 is GTSNPN, CDR2 SVGIG (reference sequence). The DNA of the CDR3 is TGTGCCTGGAATGACAGGGGCCTTTCCTACGAGCAGTACTTC. Translating gives CAWNDRGLSYEQYF.

The chain combines TRBV5-1 with TRBJ1-1; possible D gene TRBD1, 5 bases. V gave up 4 bases and J gave up 4 bases, with 11 bases separating them. CDR1 is SGHRS, CDR2 YFSETQ, per germline. CDR3 length: 13 amino acids. CDR3 coding DNA: TGCGCCAGCAGCGGTCAGGGATCCACTGAAGCTTTCTTT. Residues: CASSGQGSTEAFF. The full variable domain, completed using reference TRBV5-1 and TRBJ1-1, is KAGVTQTPRYLIKTRGQQVTLSCSPISGHRSVSWYQQTPGQGLQFLFEYFSETQRNKGNFPGRFSGRQFSNSRSEMNVSTLELGDSALYLCASSGQGSTEAFFGQGTRLTVV.

With respect to this clone: One end of the junction varies from germline; a read error may be responsible. The chain uses TRBV30 and TRBJ2-7; 9 bases map to TRBD1. Germline V lookup: CDR1 GTSNPN, CDR2 SVGIG (reference sequence). This CDR3 region has 13 residues. The CDR3 is CAWDTGGRYERYF. CDR3 DNA: TGTGCCTGGGACACAGGGGGCCGCTACGAGCGGTACTTC.